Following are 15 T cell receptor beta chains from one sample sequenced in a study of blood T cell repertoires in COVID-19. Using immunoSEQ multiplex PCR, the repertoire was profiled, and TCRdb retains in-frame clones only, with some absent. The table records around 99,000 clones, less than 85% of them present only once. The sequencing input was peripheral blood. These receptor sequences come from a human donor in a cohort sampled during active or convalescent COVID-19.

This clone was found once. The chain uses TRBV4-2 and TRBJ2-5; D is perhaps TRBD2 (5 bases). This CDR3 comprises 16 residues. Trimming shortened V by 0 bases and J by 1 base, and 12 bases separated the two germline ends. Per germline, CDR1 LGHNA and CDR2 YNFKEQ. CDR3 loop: CASSQEGGRGQETQYF. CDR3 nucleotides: TGTGCCAGCAGCCAAGAGGGCGGACGGGGCCAAGAGACCCAGTACTTC.

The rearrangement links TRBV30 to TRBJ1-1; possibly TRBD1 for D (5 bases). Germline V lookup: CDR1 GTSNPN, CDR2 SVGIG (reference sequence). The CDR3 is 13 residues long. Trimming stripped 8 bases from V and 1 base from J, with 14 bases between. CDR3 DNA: TGTGCCGGCGACAGTAGAACGAACACTGAAGCTTTCTTT. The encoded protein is CAGDSRTNTEAFF.

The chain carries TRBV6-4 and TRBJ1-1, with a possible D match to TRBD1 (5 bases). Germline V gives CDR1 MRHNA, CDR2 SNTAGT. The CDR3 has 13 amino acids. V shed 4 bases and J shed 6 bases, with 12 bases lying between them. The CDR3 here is CASSATDTSEAFF. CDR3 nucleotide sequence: TGTGCCAGCAGTGCTACGGACACCTCTGAAGCTTTCTTT.

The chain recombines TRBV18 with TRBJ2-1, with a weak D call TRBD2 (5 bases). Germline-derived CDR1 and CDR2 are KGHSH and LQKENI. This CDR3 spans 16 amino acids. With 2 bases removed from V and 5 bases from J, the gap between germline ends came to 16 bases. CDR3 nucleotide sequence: TGTGCCAGCTCACCAATAATGGGGAGTAGTCACAATGAGCAGTTCTTC. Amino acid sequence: CASSPIMGSSHNEQFF.

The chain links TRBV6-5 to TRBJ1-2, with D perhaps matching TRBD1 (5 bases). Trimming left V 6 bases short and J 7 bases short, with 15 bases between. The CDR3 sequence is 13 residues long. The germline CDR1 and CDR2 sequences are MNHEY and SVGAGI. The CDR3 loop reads CASSRVDRRGYTF. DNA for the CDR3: TGTGCCAGCAGCAGGGTTGATCGGCGTGGCTACACCTTC.

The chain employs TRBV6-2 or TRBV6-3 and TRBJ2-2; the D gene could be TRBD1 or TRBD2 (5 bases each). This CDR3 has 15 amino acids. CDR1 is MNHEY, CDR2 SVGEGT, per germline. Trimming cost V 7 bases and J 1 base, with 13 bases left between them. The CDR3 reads CASIPGRLNTGELFF. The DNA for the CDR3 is TGTGCCAGCATCCCAGGGAGATTGAACACCGGGGAGCTGTTTTTT.

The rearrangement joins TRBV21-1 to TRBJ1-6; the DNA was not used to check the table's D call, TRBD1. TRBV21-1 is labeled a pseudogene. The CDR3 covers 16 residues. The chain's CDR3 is CASSKPRDRLNSPLHF. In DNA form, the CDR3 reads TGTGCCAGCAGCAAGCCCCGGGACAGGTTAAATTCACCCCTCCACTTT.

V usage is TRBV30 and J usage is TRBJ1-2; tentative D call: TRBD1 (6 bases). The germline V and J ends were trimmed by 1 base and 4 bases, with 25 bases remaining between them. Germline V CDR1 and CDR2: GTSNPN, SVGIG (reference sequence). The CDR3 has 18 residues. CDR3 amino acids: CAWSGGPIKPTELYGYTF. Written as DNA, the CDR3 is TGTGCCTGGAGTGGGGGGCCGATCAAACCGACAGAACTCTATGGCTACACCTTC.

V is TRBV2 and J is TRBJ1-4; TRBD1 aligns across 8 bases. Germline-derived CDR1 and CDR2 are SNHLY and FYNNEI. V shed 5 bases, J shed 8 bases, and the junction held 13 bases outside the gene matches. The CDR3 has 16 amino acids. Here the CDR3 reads CASSLGQGGETEKLFF. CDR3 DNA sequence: TGTGCCAGCAGTCTTGGACAGGGAGGGGAAACCGAAAAACTGTTTTTT.

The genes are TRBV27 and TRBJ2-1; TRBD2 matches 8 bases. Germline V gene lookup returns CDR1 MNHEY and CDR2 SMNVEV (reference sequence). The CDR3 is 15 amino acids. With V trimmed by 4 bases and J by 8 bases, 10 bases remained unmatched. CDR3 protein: CASSWEGLDLDEQFF. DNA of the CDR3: TGTGCCAGCAGTTGGGAGGGACTAGATCTGGATGAGCAGTTCTTC.

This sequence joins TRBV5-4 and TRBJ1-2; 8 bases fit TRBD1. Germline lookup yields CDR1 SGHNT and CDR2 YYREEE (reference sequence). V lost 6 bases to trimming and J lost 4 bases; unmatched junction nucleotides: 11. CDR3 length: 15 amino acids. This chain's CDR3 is CASTARGQEAYGYTF. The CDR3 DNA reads TGTGCCAGCACCGCCCGGGGACAGGAAGCCTATGGCTACACCTTC. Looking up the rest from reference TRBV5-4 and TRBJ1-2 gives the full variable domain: ETGVTQSPTHLIKTRGQQVTLRCSSQSGHNTVSWYQQALGQGPQFIFQYYREEENGRGNFPPRFSGLQFPNYSSELNVNALELDDSALYLCASTARGQEAYGYTFGSGTRLTVV.

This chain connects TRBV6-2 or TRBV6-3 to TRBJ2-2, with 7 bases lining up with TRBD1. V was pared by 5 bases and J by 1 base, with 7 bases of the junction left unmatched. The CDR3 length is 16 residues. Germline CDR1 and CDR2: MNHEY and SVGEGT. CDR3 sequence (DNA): TGTGCCAGCAGTCAATCCAGGGGGAGGAACACCGGGGAGCTGTTTTTT. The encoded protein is CASSQSRGRNTGELFF.

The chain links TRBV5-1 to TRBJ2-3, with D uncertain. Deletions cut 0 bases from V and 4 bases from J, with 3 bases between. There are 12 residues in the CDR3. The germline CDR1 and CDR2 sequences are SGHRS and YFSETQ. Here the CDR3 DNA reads TGCGCCAGCAGCTTGGCCGCAGATACGCAGTATTTT. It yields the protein CASSLAADTQYF. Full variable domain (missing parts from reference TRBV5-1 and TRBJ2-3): KAGVTQTPRYLIKTRGQQVTLSCSPISGHRSVSWYQQTPGQGLQFLFEYFSETQRNKGNFPGRFSGRQFSNSRSEMNVSTLELGDSALYLCASSLAADTQYFGPGTRLTVL.

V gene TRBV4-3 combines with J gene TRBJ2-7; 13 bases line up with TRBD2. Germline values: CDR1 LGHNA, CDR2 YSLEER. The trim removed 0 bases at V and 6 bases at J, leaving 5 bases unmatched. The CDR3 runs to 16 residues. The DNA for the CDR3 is TGCGCCAGCAGCCAAGATATAGGACTAGCGGGAGTCGAGCAGTACTTC. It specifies CASSQDIGLAGVEQYF.

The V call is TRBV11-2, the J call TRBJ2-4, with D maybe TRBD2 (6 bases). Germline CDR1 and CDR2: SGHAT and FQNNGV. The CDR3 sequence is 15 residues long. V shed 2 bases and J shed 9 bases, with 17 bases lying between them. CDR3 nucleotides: TGTGCCAGCAGCTTACTTCCGGGGATGGGAGGCATTCAGTACTTC. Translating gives CASSLLPGMGGIQYF.